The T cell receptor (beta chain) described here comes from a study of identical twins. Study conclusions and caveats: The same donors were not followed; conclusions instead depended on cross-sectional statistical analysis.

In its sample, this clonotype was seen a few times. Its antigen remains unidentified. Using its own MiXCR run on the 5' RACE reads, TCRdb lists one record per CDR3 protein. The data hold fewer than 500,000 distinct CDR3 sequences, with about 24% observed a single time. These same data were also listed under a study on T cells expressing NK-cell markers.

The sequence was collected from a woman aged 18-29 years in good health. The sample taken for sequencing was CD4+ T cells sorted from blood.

CDR3 DNA sequence: TGTGCCACCAGCAGAGTTCCGGCAGGGGGAGGAAAACTGTTTTTT. This translates into CATSRVPAGGGKLFF. The V gene is TRBV15, the J gene TRBJ1-4, with TRBD1 matching 7 bases. This CDR3 is 15 amino acids long. CDR1 is LNHNV, CDR2 YYDKDF, per germline (reference sequence). With 1 base clipped from V and 10 bases from J, the junction kept 9 bases outside the gene matches.